This entry lists 19 T cell receptor beta chains sequenced from one sample in a study of T-cell memory formation after mild COVID-19. One entry per CDR3 protein, called by TCRdb with MiXCR from the 5' RACE reads. Among 350,000 or so distinct CDR3 sequences listed, 20% to 25% were seen once. The source material was PBMCs or a T cell subset sorted from them (not recorded which). The receptor source for this set is a man aged 18 to 30 who had mild COVID-19 (a few samples of this study predate the infection). Cell type and time point are not known.

This clonotype was detected only a few times. This chain links TRBV7-7 with TRBJ2-3, with 9 bases fitting TRBD1. The J segment lost 6 bases and the V segment lost 4 bases, leaving 5 bases of the junction unmatched. Germline CDR1 and CDR2: SSHAT and FNYEAQ (reference sequence). This CDR3 comprises 14 residues. The CDR3 loop reads CASSSGQGFDTQYF. The CDR3 bases are TGTGCCAGCAGCTCGGGACAGGGCTTCGATACGCAGTATTTT.

The chain employs TRBV20-1 and TRBJ2-3; TRBD2 matches at 7 bases. V shed 4 bases and J 7 bases; nucleotides not matched to a gene: 8. Per germline, CDR1 DFQATT and CDR2 SNEGSKA (reference sequence). The CDR3 runs to 13 residues. CDR3: CSATPGGTYTQYF. The CDR3 DNA reads as TGCAGTGCTACCCCCGGGGGGACCTATACGCAGTATTTT.

The chain joins TRBV20-1 to TRBJ2-3; 15 nucleotides agree with TRBD2. CDR1 and CDR2 (germline): DFQATT, SNEGSKA (reference sequence). CDR3 size: 15 residues. V was clipped by 6 bases and J by 6 bases; unmatched bases: 7. The CDR3 sequence is CSAPGLAGGSDTQYF. CDR3 in DNA: TGCAGTGCCCCTGGACTAGCGGGGGGGAGTGATACGCAGTATTTT.

V usage is TRBV4-1 and J usage is TRBJ2-5; TRBD2 might be the D (5 bases). V lost 0 bases, J lost 5 bases, and 16 bases lay in between. The CDR3 spans 16 residues. Germline-derived CDR1 and CDR2 are MGHRA and YSYEKL. The CDR3 spells CASSQDLVGSEETQYF. The DNA of the CDR3 is TGCGCCAGCAGCCAAGATTTGGTCGGTAGCGAGGAGACCCAGTACTTC.

This clonotype has a count of ten or more. The rearrangement links TRBV6-6 to TRBJ1-2, with D possibly TRBD1 on 5 matching bases. This CDR3 has 13 amino acids. Trimming removed 6 bases at V and 8 bases at J, with 16 bases between. CDR1 and CDR2 (germline): MNHNY, SVGAGI (reference sequence). CDR3 protein: CASRDISSGGYTF. In DNA, the CDR3 is TGTGCCAGCAGGGACATCTCTAGTGGAGGCTACACCTTC.

In this sample, this clonotype turned up a few times. This chain uses TRBV3-1 with TRBJ2-7; D uncertain. CDR3 length: 14 residues. The V gene lost 7 bases and the J gene lost 3 bases, with 16 bases spanning the gap. Germline V CDR1 and CDR2: LGHDT, YNNKEL (reference sequence). The DNA of the CDR3 is TGTGCCAGCACCCCCTTGCGCTGGAGCTACGAGCAGTACGTC. Its translation is CASTPLRWSYEQYV.

V gene TRBV6-2 or TRBV6-3 combines with J gene TRBJ1-5; D perhaps matches TRBD1 (6 bases). The CDR3 contains 14 residues. Germline loops: CDR1 MNHEY, CDR2 SVGEGT. Trimming pared 10 bases from V and 4 bases from J, leaving 17 bases between. The CDR3 nucleotides are TGTGCCACCAATACCGGGACATATAATCAGCCCCAGCATTTT. Its protein is CATNTGTYNQPQHF.

The chain combines TRBV2 with TRBJ1-4, with 7 positions matching TRBD1. Trimming took 4 bases from V and 7 from J; bases not matched to a gene: 6. CDR3 length: 14 amino acids. CDR1 is SNHLY and CDR2 is FYNNEI in the germline V gene. The CDR3 coding sequence is TGTGCCAGCAGTGGGAGCAGGGGGACTGAAAAACTGTTTTTT. Translated, it gives CASSGSRGTEKLFF.

The rearrangement joins TRBV7-2 to TRBJ1-1; no reliable D call. This CDR3 is 17 amino acids long. CDR1 is SGHTA and CDR2 is FQGNSA in the germline V gene. V was clipped by 7 bases and J by 0 bases, with 21 bases between them. CDR3 amino acids: CASKTRGEGLVNTEAFF. Here the CDR3 DNA reads TGTGCCAGCAAAACCAGAGGTGAGGGCCTAGTGAACACTGAAGCTTTCTTT.

In this sample, this clonotype turned up a few times. The V gene is TRBV14, the J gene TRBJ2-2; perhaps TRBD2 as D (6 bases). V was cut by 1 base and J by 6 bases, with 12 bases left in between. The CDR3 runs 15 residues. The germline V gene has CDR1 SGHDN and CDR2 FVKESK. The CDR3 region is CASSQVRGRSGELFF. DNA of the CDR3: TGTGCCAGCAGCCAAGTTCGGGGGAGGTCCGGGGAGCTGTTTTTT.

This clonotype was observed a few times. The rearrangement joins TRBV10-3 to TRBJ2-2; 11 bases fit TRBD2. Per the germline V gene, CDR1 is ENHRY and CDR2 is SYGVKD. The trim removed 3 bases at V and 4 bases at J, leaving 1 base unmatched. The CDR3 spans 15 residues. The CDR3: CAISDTSGGTGELFF. CDR3 DNA: TGTGCCATCAGTGATACTAGCGGGGGCACCGGGGAGCTGTTTTTT.

This clonotype was observed a handful of times. The rearrangement uses TRBV12-3 or TRBV12-4 and TRBJ1-1; tentative D call: TRBD1 (5 bases). This CDR3 is 13 amino acids long. V lost 0 bases and J 7 bases, leaving 9 bases between the germline ends. CDR3 DNA: TGTGCCAGCAGTTTAGCGAAGGGACGTGAAGCTTTCTTT. Encoded protein: CASSLAKGREAFF.

This chain links TRBV6-2 or TRBV6-3 with TRBJ1-1; D unresolved. Trimming shortened V by 7 bases and J by 3 bases, and 9 bases separated the two germline ends. The CDR3 runs 12 residues. Germline assignment: CDR1 MNHEY and CDR2 SVGEGT. This chain's CDR3 is CASNRGDTEAFF. The CDR3 nucleotides read TGTGCCAGCAACCGAGGTGACACTGAAGCTTTCTTT.

This CDR3 reads CASSSFYSDGRPEAFF. The CDR3 region has the DNA TGTGCCAGCAGCTCGTTCTACTCGGACGGGCGACCTGAAGCTTTCTTT. The chain has TRBV7-2 and TRBJ1-1; D is ambiguous. V was trimmed by 4 bases and J by 6 bases, leaving 21 bases between them. The CDR3 totals 16 residues. Per the germline V gene, CDR1 is SGHTA and CDR2 is FQGNSA.

This clonotype has only a few counts. This sequence joins TRBV28 and TRBJ2-7, with TRBD1 matching over 9 bases. CDR3 length equals 14 residues. V shed 5 bases, J shed 0 bases, and the junction held 2 bases outside the gene matches. Germline V lookup: CDR1 MDHEN, CDR2 SYDVKM. CDR3 sequence (DNA): TGTGCCAGCAGTAAGGGACAGGGCTCCTACGAGCAGTACGTC. Its protein product is CASSKGQGSYEQYV.

This clonotype was recorded a few times. The chain combines TRBV7-9 with TRBJ2-6; weak D call: TRBD1 (7 bases). V was trimmed by 5 bases and J by 5 bases, leaving 16 bases between them. The V gene's germline CDR1 is SEHNR and CDR2 FQNEAQ (reference sequence). The CDR3 sequence is 16 residues long. The CDR3 here is CASSTPGGSRANVLTF. The DNA for the CDR3 is TGTGCCAGCAGCACCCCAGGGGGGAGTAGGGCCAACGTCCTGACTTTC. The full variable domain, in which reference TRBV7-9 and TRBJ2-6 provide the parts outside the CDR3, is DTGVSQNPRHKITKRGQNVTFRCDPISEHNRLYWYRQTLGQGPEFLTYFQNEAQLEKSRLLSDRFSAERPKGSFSTLEIQRTEQGDSAMYLCASSTPGGSRANVLTFGAGSRLTVL.

The chain combines TRBV24-1 with TRBJ1-2, with D perhaps TRBD1 (6 bases). From germline, CDR1 is KGHDR and CDR2 SFDVKD. Trimming cost V 4 bases and J 4 bases, with 18 bases left between them. This CDR3 contains 16 residues. The CDR3 loop reads CATSDTTSDSFYGYTF. The CDR3 DNA follows: TGTGCCACCAGTGACACTACCTCGGACAGTTTCTATGGCTACACCTTC.

The chain is built from TRBV7-9 and TRBJ2-7; D possibly corresponds to TRBD1 (5 bases). The V gene lost 2 bases and the J gene lost 5 bases, with 13 bases spanning the gap. Germline assignment: CDR1 SEHNR and CDR2 FQNEAQ (reference sequence). This CDR3 contains 14 residues. The DNA for the CDR3 is TGTGCCAGCAGCTTACCGTACAGGTCCCACGAGCAGTACTTC. Its protein is CASSLPYRSHEQYF.

The chain is built from TRBV7-9 and TRBJ2-2, with D tentatively TRBD2 (7 bases). CDR3 length equals 16 residues. The V end was cut by 5 bases, the J end by 1 base, with 14 bases between. Germline V gene data show CDR1 as SEHNR and CDR2 as FQNEAQ (reference sequence). This CDR3 reads CASSRRGAVNTGELFF. For the CDR3, the DNA is TGTGCCAGCAGCCGACGGGGGGCCGTGAACACCGGGGAGCTGTTTTTT.